Given below is one T cell receptor beta chain in context. Its antigen is undetermined. TEMRA cells were enriched by FACS, and CD4+ and CD8+ T cells were negatively isolated. After extraction with the RNeasy kit, about 0.5 to 1 ug of the RNA was reverse transcribed using random hexamers. By means of immunoSEQ multiplex PCR, TCR beta CDR3 spanning 54 Vbeta and 13 Jbeta underwent amplification. TCRdb reprocessed the immunoSEQ multiplex PCR reads via MiXCR and lists one record per CDR3 protein. The repertoire holds roughly 110,000 distinct CDR3 sequences, with roughly 94% as singletons. This sample was taken from a study of CD8 T cells in Susac syndrome. Study-level results: In Susac syndrome, CD8+ expansion was highest in TEMRA and active disease.

CDR1 and CDR2 from the germline V gene are MNHEY and SMNVEV (reference sequence). This CDR3 region has 16 residues. Unmatched junction bases numbered 9, after V lost 0 bases and J lost 5 bases. This rearrangement joins TRBV27 to TRBJ1-1; TRBD1 matches at 7 bases. This clonotype originated in a human donor with Susac syndrome. Sequencing input: CD8+ T cells from PBMCs. This chain's CDR3 is CASSLSVEGAKTEAFF. The CDR3, as DNA: TGTGCCAGCAGTTTATCGGTGGAGGGGGCGAAAACTGAAGCTTTCTTT.